The 21 T cell receptor beta chains below were found in one sample sequenced in a study of blood T cell repertoires in COVID-19. TCRdb's table, derived via immunoSEQ multiplex PCR, lists solely in-frame clones and lacks some. In the table there are around 60,000 clones, roughly 88% of which are singletons. Sequences were obtained from peripheral blood. These receptors originate from a woman aged 55 to 70 with acute or convalescent COVID-19.

This clone was detected once. This sequence joins TRBV6-4 and TRBJ1-1; no reliable D call. In germline, CDR1 is MRHNA, CDR2 SNTAGT. This CDR3 region has 14 residues. V gave up 5 bases and J gave up 4 bases, with 14 bases separating them. CDR3 amino acids: CASSSTWGGTEAFF. The DNA of the CDR3 is TGTGCCAGCAGTTCTACTTGGGGAGGCACTGAAGCTTTCTTT.

V and J are TRBV6-5 and TRBJ1-1; D gene ambiguous. V dropped 4 bases and J dropped 4 bases, with 7 bases sitting between them. The germline CDR1 and CDR2 sequences are MNHEY and SVGAGI. CDR3 length: 12 residues. CDR3 residues: CASSFTATEAFF. The CDR3 DNA follows: TGTGCCAGCAGTTTTACTGCCACTGAAGCTTTCTTT.

This chain uses TRBV13 with TRBJ2-3; 7 nucleotides agree with TRBD1. The CDR3 has 12 residues. CDR1 is PRHDT and CDR2 is FYEKMQ in the germline V gene (reference sequence). With V trimmed by 6 bases and J by 5 bases, 2 bases remained unmatched. The CDR3 sequence: CASRGGIDTQYF. In nucleotides, the CDR3 is TGTGCCAGCAGAGGGGGCATAGATACGCAGTATTTT. Full variable domain (missing parts from reference TRBV13 and TRBJ2-3): AAGVIQSPRHLIKEKRETATLKCYPIPRHDTVYWYQQGPGQDPQFLISFYEKMQSDKGSIPDRFSAQQFSDYHSELNMSSLELGDSALYFCASRGGIDTQYFGPGTRLTVL.

This chain links TRBV18 with TRBJ1-1, with unresolved D. Germline CDR1 reads KGHSH; CDR2 reads LQKENI. This CDR3 spans 13 amino acids. Trimming removed 4 bases from V and 3 bases from J, with 9 bases in between. The CDR3 bases are TGTGCCAGCTCACTTCTGAGGGACACTGAAGCTTTCTTT. Amino acid sequence: CASSLLRDTEAFF.

The CDR3 DNA is TGTGCCAGCAGAGCGCTCGGACAGAGCAATGAGCAGTTCTTC. Encoded protein: CASRALGQSNEQFF. The rearrangement uses TRBV6-5 and TRBJ2-1, with D perhaps TRBD1 (6 bases). CDR1 is MNHEY, CDR2 SVGAGI, per germline. The CDR3 covers 14 residues. V dropped 6 bases and J dropped 6 bases, with 15 bases sitting between them.

This chain links TRBV11-2 with TRBJ2-7; D possibly corresponds to TRBD1 (5 bases). V shed 1 base and J shed 5 bases, with 18 bases lying between them. The CDR3 extends over 16 amino acids. Germline assignment: CDR1 SGHAT and CDR2 FQNNGV. CDR3 loop: CASSLVTGPRFHEQYF. CDR3 nucleotide sequence: TGTGCCAGCAGCTTAGTTACAGGCCCGCGATTCCACGAGCAGTACTTC.

CDR3 in amino acids: CASTEDRGHLSGNTIYF. CDR3 DNA: TGTGCCAGCACCGAGGACAGGGGGCACCTCTCTGGAAACACCATATATTTT. This chain uses TRBV2 with TRBJ1-3; 11 bases fit TRBD1. The CDR3 is made up of 17 amino acids. Germline CDR1 SNHLY, CDR2 FYNNEI. After removal of 7 bases from V and 0 bases from J, the junction contained 8 bases not matched to a gene.

This clone was seen a few times. Written as DNA, the CDR3 is TGTGCCAGCTCACCTACAGGGACTAACTATGGCTACACCTTC. Its protein is CASSPTGTNYGYTF. The genes are TRBV18 and TRBJ1-2, with D maybe TRBD1 (6 bases). The V gene's germline CDR1 is KGHSH and CDR2 LQKENI. This CDR3 comprises 14 residues. V was cut by 3 bases and J by 0 bases, with 8 bases left in between.

The V call is TRBV5-1, the J call TRBJ1-1; weak D call: TRBD1 (5 bases). V dropped 4 bases and J dropped 1 base, with 11 bases sitting between them. The length of the CDR3 is 14 residues. The germline V gene has CDR1 SGHRS and CDR2 YFSETQ. The CDR3 sequence is CASSLRVGNTEAFF. In DNA form, the CDR3 reads TGCGCCAGCAGCCTCAGGGTGGGGAACACTGAAGCTTTCTTT.

This chain connects TRBV3-1 (or the pseudogene TRBV3-2) to TRBJ1-2, with D unresolved. V lost 2 bases and J lost 4, with 11 bases in between. CDR3 length: 14 residues. Germline V gene lookup returns CDR1 LGHDT and CDR2 YNNKEL (reference sequence). The CDR3: CASSQSRPFYGYTF. CDR3 DNA sequence: TGTGCCAGCAGCCAATCCAGGCCCTTCTATGGCTACACCTTC.

The V call is TRBV24-1, the J call TRBJ1-1, with TRBD1 matching 7 bases. CDR3 length: 14 residues. V lost 4 bases and J lost 6; bases outside the gene matches: 7. The V gene's germline CDR1 is KGHDR and CDR2 SFDVKD. CDR3 in DNA: TGTGCCACCAGTGACTCAGGGGGATCCGCTGAAGCTTTCTTT. Its protein is CATSDSGGSAEAFF.

The chain joins TRBV6-5 to TRBJ1-2; 9 bases fit TRBD1. V trimming: 4 bases; J trimming: 8 bases; junction bases outside the gene matches: 14. Germline V gene sequence: CDR1 MNHEY, CDR2 SVGAGI. The CDR3 length is 16 residues. This CDR3 is CASSSYSLDRGHGYTF. The CDR3 DNA is TGTGCCAGCAGTTCTTATTCTCTGGACAGGGGACACGGCTACACCTTC.

This chain uses TRBV7-9 with TRBJ1-3; 7 bases map to TRBD1. This CDR3 is built from 17 residues. The germline CDR1 and CDR2 sequences are SEHNR and FQNEAQ (reference sequence). V dropped 5 bases and J dropped 0; count of bases not matched to a gene: 10. Written as DNA, the CDR3 is TGTGCCAGCAGCGCCGCGACAGGGAAGACCTCTGGAAACACCATATATTTT. Amino acids: CASSAATGKTSGNTIYF.

The chain joins TRBV6-6 to TRBJ1-6; possibly TRBD1 for D (6 bases). Germline values: CDR1 MNHNY, CDR2 SVGAGI (reference sequence). The CDR3 covers 15 residues. V was pared by 5 bases and J by 5 bases, with 13 bases between. CDR3 region: CASSPYRANNSPLHF. The CDR3 coding sequence is TGTGCCAGCAGTCCATACAGGGCAAATAATTCACCCCTCCACTTT.

The chain recombines TRBV2 with TRBJ2-3, with D perhaps TRBD1 (6 bases). CDR1 is SNHLY and CDR2 is FYNNEI in the germline V gene. There are 14 residues in the CDR3. The V end was cut by 8 bases, the J end by 3 bases, with 15 bases between. CDR3 nucleotide sequence: TGTGCCAGCGGGGGCAGGGGTAGTACAGATACGCAGTATTTT. It codes for CASGGRGSTDTQYF.

The chain is built from TRBV4-1 and TRBJ1-2; D possibly corresponds to TRBD1 (6 bases). CDR3 size: 17 residues. CDR1 is MGHRA, CDR2 YSYEKL, per germline. The V end lost 4 bases, the J end lost 0 bases, and 18 bases lay between the germline ends. The CDR3 bases are TGCGCCAGCAGCCCCCGGGGGGCGACAGAAACTAACTATGGCTACACCTTC. It yields the protein CASSPRGATETNYGYTF.

J is TRBJ1-4 and V is TRBV29-1; D possibly corresponds to TRBD1 (6 bases). V was trimmed by 6 bases and J by 8 bases, leaving 13 bases between them. The CDR3 extends over 12 amino acids. Germline V gives CDR1 SQVTM, CDR2 ANQGSEA. The CDR3 reads CSVEKTGEKLFF. The CDR3 DNA reads TGCAGCGTGGAAAAGACAGGCGAAAAACTGTTTTTT.

The rearrangement uses TRBV5-1 and TRBJ2-3, with D tentatively TRBD1 (6 bases). The CDR3 runs to 16 residues. Trimming pared 0 bases from V and 2 bases from J, leaving 13 bases between. From germline, CDR1 is SGHRS and CDR2 YFSETQ. Written as DNA, the CDR3 is TGCGCCAGCAGCTTGGCAATGGCAGGGGACACAGATACGCAGTATTTT. Its translation is CASSLAMAGDTDTQYF.

This chain links TRBV11-3 with TRBJ2-3; a possible D gene is TRBD2 (6 bases). V lost 6 bases and J 0 bases, leaving 16 bases between the germline ends. CDR1 is SGHNT and CDR2 is YENEEA in the germline V gene. The length of the CDR3 is 16 residues. CDR3 region: CASSSNRRGSTDTQYF. In nucleotides, the CDR3 is TGTGCCAGCAGTTCTAATCGACGGGGGAGCACAGATACGCAGTATTTT. The complete variable domain, with remaining parts taken from reference TRBV11-3 and TRBJ2-3, reads EAGVVQSPRYKIIEKKQPVAFWCNPISGHNTLYWYLQNLGQGPELLIRYENEEAVDDSQLPKDRFSAERLKGVDSTLKIQPAELGDSAVYLCASSSNRRGSTDTQYFGPGTRLTVL.

This clone has only one observation. The chain links TRBV19 to TRBJ1-5; D unclear. Trimming took 2 bases from V and 6 from J, leaving 14 bases between them. CDR1 and CDR2 (germline): LNHDA, SQIVND (reference sequence). This CDR3 has 15 residues. Written as DNA, the CDR3 is TGTGCCAGTAGTATACCGGGCGCGGGCGGTCAGCCCCAGCATTTT. The encoded protein is CASSIPGAGGQPQHF. Together with reference TRBV19 and TRBJ1-5, the CDR3 gives the full variable domain: DGGITQSPKYLFRKEGQNVTLSCEQNLNHDAMYWYRQDPGQGLRLIYYSQIVNDFQKGDIAEGYSVSREKKESFPLTVTSAQKNPTAFYLCASSIPGAGGQPQHFGDGTRLSIL.

The chain links TRBV7-2 to TRBJ1-2; no firm D call. V lost 5 bases to trimming and J lost 4 bases, with 14 bases between them. This CDR3 has 14 amino acids. The germline V gene has CDR1 SGHTA and CDR2 FQGNSA. The CDR3 region has the DNA TGTGCCAGCAGCCCCCGGGAGCCATCCTATGGCTACACCTTC. This codes for CASSPREPSYGYTF.